This T cell receptor (beta chain) was obtained from a study of Ad26.COV2.S vaccination and SARS-CoV-2 variants. Whole-study context: Sample donor was a member of the COV1001 Ad26.COV2.S trial arm.

Method: immunoSEQ multiplex PCR; TCRdb's copy keeps in-frame clones and lacks some. The sample has about 350,000 clones; about 89% are singletons. In the case of this clone: Its antigen is as yet unknown.

Trimming stripped 4 bases from V and 4 bases from J, with 14 bases between. Germline V gives CDR1 LNHDA, CDR2 SQIVND (reference sequence). The CDR3 is 15 amino acids. Treatment described: about 20 received Ad26.COV2.S at low or high dose, single or two shots; about five received placebo; per-sample allocation not given. It was on day 63 after the first vaccine or placebo injection that samples were taken. Study-level results: Whether participants received vaccine or placebo, their non-spike TCR breadth was similar. The TCR-based breadth and depth measures might underestimate overall T cell responses.

This TCR was sampled from a person between 18 and 65 years old who received the Ad26.COV2.S COVID-19 vaccine or a placebo. The chain links TRBV19 to TRBJ2-1; D not certain. The source was peripheral blood, collected in a trial of Ad26.COV2.S vaccine versus placebo. The DNA of the CDR3 is TGTGCCAGTAGTAGTGGGAACTCGCTTTACAATGAGCAGTTCTTC. It codes for CASSSGNSLYNEQFF.